Listed here is a single TCR beta chain. The data derive from a study of blood T cell repertoires in COVID-19. On the study more broadly: Acute and convalescent COVID-19 specimens originated in the United States, Italy and Spain. PBMCs, B-cell-depleted T cells, or T cells were the source of the cDNA or gDNA that made up the material.

The CDR3 has 12 amino acids. Germline CDR1 is MNHEY and CDR2 is SMNVEV (reference sequence). Trimming cost V 7 bases and J 5 bases; bases outside gene matches: 2. Authors' processing steps: Amplification from reference gene primers served as the basis for estimated nucleated cell counts. Sequenced by immunoSEQ multiplex PCR; TCRdb stores in-frame clones only, minus some. D and trimming come from the DNA, and the V and J calls and clone size come from that table. Of approximately 180,000 clones listed, about 90% are singletons. The rearrangement uses TRBV27 and TRBJ2-3; 8 bases map to TRBD2. The specimen was PBMCs or T cells enriched from blood (not recorded which). This TCR was sampled from a human donor with acute COVID-19. The donor label of this sample is uncertain. The CDR3 is CASTSGGDTQYF. CDR3 bases: TGTGCCAGCACAAGCGGGGGAGATACGCAGTATTTT.